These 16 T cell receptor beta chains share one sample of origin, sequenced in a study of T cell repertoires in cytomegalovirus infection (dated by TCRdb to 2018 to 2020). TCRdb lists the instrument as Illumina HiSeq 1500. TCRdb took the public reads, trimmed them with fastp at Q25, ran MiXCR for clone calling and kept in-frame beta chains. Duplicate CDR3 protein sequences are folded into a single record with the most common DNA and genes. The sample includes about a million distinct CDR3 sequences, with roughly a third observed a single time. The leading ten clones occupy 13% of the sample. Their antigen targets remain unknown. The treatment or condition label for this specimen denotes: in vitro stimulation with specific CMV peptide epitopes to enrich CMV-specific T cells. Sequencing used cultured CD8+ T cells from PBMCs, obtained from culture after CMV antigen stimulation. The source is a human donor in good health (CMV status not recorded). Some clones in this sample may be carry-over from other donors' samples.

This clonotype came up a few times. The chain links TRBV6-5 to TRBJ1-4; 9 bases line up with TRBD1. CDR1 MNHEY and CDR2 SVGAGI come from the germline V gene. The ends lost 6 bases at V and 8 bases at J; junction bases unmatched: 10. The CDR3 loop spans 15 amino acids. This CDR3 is CASRLWTGEGEKLFF. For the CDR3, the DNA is TGTGCCAGCAGACTATGGACAGGGGAGGGAGAAAAACTGTTTTTT.

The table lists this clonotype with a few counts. The CDR3 here is CSVVSSGYNEQFF. The CDR3 coding sequence is TGCAGCGTTGTATCTAGCGGTTACAATGAGCAGTTCTTC. The chain joins TRBV29-1 to TRBJ2-1; 7 bases are shared with TRBD2. The CDR3 contains 13 residues. Germline values: CDR1 SQVTM, CDR2 ANQGSEA. J was trimmed by 4 bases and V by 4 bases; bases with no gene match: 4.

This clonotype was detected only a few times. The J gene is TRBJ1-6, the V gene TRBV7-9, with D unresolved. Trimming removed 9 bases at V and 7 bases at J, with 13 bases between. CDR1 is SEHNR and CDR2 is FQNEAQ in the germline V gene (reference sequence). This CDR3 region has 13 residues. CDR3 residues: CASIPAPNSPLHF. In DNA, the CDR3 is TGTGCCAGTATACCAGCTCCCAATTCACCCCTCCACTTT.

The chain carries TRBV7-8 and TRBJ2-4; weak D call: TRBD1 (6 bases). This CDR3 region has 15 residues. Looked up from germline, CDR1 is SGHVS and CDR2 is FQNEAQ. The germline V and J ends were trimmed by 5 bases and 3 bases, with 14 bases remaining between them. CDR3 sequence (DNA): TGTGCCAGCAGCCCAAGACAGGACCTCAAAAACATTCAGTACTTC. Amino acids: CASSPRQDLKNIQYF.

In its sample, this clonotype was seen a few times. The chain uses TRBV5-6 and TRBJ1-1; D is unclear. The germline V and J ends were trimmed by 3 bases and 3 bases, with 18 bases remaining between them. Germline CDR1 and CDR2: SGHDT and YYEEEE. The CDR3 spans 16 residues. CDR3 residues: CASSSLLDSVYTEAFF. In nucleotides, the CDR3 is TGTGCCAGCAGCTCCCTTTTGGACTCGGTTTACACTGAAGCTTTCTTT.

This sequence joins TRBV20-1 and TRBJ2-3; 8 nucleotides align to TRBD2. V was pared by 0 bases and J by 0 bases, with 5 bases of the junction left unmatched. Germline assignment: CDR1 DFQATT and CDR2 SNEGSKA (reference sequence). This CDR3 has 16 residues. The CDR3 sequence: CSARESSGYSTDTQYF. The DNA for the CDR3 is TGCAGTGCTAGAGAGTCTAGCGGGTATAGCACAGATACGCAGTATTTT.

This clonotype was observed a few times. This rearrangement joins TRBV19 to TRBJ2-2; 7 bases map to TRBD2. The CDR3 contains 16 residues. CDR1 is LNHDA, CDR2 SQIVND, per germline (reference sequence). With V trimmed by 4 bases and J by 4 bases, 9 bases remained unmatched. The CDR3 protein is CASSRESGDLTGELFF. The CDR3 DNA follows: TGTGCCAGTAGTAGGGAAAGCGGGGACCTCACCGGGGAGCTGTTTTTT.

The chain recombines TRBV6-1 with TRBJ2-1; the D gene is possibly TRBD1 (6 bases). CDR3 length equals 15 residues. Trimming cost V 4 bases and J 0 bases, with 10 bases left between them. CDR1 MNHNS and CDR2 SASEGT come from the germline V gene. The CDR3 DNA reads TGTGCCAGCAGTGGGGGACACTCCTCCTACAATGAGCAGTTCTTC. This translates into CASSGGHSSYNEQFF.

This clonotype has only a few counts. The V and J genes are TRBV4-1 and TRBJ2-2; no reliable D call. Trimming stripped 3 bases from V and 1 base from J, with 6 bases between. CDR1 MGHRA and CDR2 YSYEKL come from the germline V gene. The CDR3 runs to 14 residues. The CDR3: CASSHWGNTGELFF. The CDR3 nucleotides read TGCGCCAGCAGCCACTGGGGGAACACCGGGGAGCTGTTTTTT.

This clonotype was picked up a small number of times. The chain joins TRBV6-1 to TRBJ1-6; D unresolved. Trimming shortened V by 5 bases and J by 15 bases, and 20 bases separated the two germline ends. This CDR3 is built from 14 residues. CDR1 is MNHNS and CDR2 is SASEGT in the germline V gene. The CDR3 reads CASSLRIQGVHLHF. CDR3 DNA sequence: TGTGCCAGCAGTCTACGCATTCAAGGAGTCCACCTCCACTTT.

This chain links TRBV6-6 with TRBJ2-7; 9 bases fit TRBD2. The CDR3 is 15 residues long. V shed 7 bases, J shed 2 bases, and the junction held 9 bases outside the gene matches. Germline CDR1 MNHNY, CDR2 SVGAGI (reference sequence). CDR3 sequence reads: CASIPGGTSPYEQYF. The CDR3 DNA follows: TGTGCCAGCATTCCGGGGGGGACTAGCCCCTACGAGCAGTACTTC.

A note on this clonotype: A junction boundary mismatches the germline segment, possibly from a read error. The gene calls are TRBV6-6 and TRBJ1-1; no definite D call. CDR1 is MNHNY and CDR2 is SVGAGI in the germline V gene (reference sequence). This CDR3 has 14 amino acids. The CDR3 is CANSPGGRSTEAFF. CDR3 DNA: TGTGCCAACAGTCCCGGAGGGCGTAGCACTGAAGCTTTCTTT.

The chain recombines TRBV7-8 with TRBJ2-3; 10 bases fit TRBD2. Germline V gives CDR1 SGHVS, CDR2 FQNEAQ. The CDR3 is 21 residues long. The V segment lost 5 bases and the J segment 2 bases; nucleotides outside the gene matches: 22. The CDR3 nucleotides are TGTGCCAGCAGCCACCTTGCTCGTGGGGTTGACCTAGCGGGGGACACAGATACGCAGTATTTT. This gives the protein CASSHLARGVDLAGDTDTQYF.

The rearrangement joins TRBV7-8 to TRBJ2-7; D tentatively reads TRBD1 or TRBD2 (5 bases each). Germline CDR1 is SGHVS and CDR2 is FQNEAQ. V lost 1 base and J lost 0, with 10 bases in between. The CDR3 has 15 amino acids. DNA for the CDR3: TGTGCCAGCAGCTTAGAGCCGGGGACCTCCTACGAGCAGTACTTC. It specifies CASSLEPGTSYEQYF.

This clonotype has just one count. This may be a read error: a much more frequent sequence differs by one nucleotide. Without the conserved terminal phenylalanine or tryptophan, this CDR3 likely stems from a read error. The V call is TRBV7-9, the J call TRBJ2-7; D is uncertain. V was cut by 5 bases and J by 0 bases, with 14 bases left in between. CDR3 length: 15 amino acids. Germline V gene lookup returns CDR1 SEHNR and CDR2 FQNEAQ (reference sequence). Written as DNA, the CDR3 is TGTGCCAGCAGCCCAGCCGGCGCGAGCTCCTACGAGCAGTACTCC. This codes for CASSPAGASSYEQYS.

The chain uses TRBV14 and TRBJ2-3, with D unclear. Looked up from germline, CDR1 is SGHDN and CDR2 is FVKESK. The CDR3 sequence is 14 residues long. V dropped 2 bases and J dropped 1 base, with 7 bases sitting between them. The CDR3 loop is CASSQYFGTDTQYF. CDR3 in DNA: TGTGCCAGCAGCCAATATTTCGGCACAGATACGCAGTATTTT.